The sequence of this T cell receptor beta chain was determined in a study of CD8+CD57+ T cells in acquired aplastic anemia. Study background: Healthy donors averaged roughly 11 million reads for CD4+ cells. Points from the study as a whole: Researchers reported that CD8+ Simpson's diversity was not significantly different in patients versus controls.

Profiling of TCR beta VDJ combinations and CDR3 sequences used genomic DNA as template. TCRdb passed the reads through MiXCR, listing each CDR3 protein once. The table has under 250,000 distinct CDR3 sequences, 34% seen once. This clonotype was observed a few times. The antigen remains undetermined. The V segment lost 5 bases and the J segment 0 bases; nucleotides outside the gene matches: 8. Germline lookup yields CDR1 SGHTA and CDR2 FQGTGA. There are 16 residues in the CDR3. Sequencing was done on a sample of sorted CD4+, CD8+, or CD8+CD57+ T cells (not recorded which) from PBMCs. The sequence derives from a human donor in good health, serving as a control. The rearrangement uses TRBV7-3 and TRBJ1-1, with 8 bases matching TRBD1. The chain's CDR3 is CASSPGRTGLNTEAFF. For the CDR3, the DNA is TGTGCCAGCAGCCCGGGGAGGACAGGGCTGAACACTGAAGCTTTCTTT. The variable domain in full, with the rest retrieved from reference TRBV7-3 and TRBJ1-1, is GAGVSQTPSNKVTEKGKYVELRCDPISGHTALYWYRQSLGQGPEFLIYFQGTGAADDSGLPNDRFFAVRPEGSVSTLKIQRTERGDSAVYLCASSPGRTGLNTEAFFGQGTRLTVV.